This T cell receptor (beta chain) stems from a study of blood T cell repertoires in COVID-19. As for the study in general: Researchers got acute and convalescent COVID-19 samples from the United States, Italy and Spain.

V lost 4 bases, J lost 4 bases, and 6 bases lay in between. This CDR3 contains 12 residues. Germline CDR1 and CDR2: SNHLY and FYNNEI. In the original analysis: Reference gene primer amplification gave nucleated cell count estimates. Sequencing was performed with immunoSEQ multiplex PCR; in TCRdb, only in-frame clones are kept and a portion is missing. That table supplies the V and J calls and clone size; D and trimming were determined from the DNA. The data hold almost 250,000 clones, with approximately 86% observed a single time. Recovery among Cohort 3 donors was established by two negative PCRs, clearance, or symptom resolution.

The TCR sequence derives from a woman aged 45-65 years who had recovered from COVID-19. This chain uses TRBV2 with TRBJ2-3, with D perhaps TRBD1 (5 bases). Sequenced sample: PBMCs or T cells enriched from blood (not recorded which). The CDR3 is CASSGQSDTQYF. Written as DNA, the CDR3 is TGTGCCAGCAGTGGACAGTCAGATACGCAGTATTTT.